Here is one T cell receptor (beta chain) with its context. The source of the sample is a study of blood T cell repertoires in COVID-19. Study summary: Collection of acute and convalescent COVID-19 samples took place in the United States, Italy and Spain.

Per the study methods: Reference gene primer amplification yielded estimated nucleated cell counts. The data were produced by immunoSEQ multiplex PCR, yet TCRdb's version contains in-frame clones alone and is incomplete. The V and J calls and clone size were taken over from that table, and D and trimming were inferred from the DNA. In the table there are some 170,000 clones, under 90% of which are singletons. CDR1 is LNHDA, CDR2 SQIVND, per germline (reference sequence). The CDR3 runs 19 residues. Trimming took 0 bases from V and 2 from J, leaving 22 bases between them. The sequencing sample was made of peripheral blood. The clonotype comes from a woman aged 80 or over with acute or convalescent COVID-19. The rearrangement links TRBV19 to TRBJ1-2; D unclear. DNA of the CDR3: TGTGCCAGTAGTATAGAAAAACGGCGGTCAACTTCAAAAAACTATGGCTACACCTTC. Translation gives CASSIEKRRSTSKNYGYTF.